One and the same sample provided the 23 T cell receptor beta chains below, sequenced in a study of OX40 agonist ivuxolimab in advanced cancers. Profiled with immunoSEQ multiplex PCR; TCRdb holds only in-frame clones, not every one. The sample holds tens of thousands of clones, about 82% seen once. The sequencing here drew on CD4+ or CD8+ T cells sorted from blood, taken in a trial of the OX40 agonist ivuxolimab. Receptors originate from an adult with an advanced solid tumor such as melanoma, head and neck, liver or kidney cancer.

This clone was observed once. The V gene is TRBV6-6, the J gene TRBJ1-6, with D unresolved. The CDR3 consists of 16 residues. Trimming shortened V by 7 bases and J by 0 bases, and 13 bases separated the two germline ends. Germline V CDR1 and CDR2: MNHNY, SVGAGI (reference sequence). The CDR3 coding sequence is TGTGCCAGCACCCCCGGGTCTCGCTCCTATAATTCACCCCTCCACTTT. Protein sequence: CASTPGSRSYNSPLHF.

This clone was seen a few times. The chain couples TRBV5-5 to TRBJ1-6; D is undetermined. CDR3 length equals 16 residues. V lost 0 bases, J lost 8 bases, and 15 bases lay in between. Germline V CDR1 and CDR2: SGHKS, YYEKEE (reference sequence). For the CDR3, the DNA is TGTGCCAGCAGCTTGGAGAGTGTCCCCCTTGATTCACCCCTCCACTTT. It codes for CASSLESVPLDSPLHF.

This chain connects TRBV30 to TRBJ1-5, with 10 nucleotides matching TRBD1. Germline V lookup: CDR1 GTSNPN, CDR2 SVGIG (reference sequence). Trimming removed 5 bases from V and 6 bases from J; junction bases left unmatched: 4. CDR3 length equals 13 residues. The CDR3 reads CAWGTGVRQPQHF. The CDR3 bases are TGTGCCTGGGGGACAGGGGTTCGTCAGCCCCAGCATTTT.

V gene TRBV13 combines with J gene TRBJ2-3; 12 bases agree with TRBD2. The CDR3 covers 16 residues. Germline values: CDR1 PRHDT, CDR2 FYEKMQ (reference sequence). The V and J ends lost 4 bases and 2 bases, in that order; junction bases with no gene match: 4. CDR3 sequence reads: CASSSASGGDTDTQYF. The CDR3 coding sequence is TGTGCCAGCAGCTCCGCTAGCGGGGGGGACACAGATACGCAGTATTTT.

To note about this clone: This sample includes further DNA sequences coding for the same CDR3. V gene TRBV6-4 combines with J gene TRBJ2-2; tentatively, D is TRBD1 or TRBD2 (5 bases each). V gave up 2 bases and J gave up 1 base, with 5 bases separating them. The CDR3 has 14 amino acids. The germline CDR1 and CDR2 sequences are MRHNA and SNTAGT. CDR3 in amino acids: CASSDGGNTGELFF. In DNA form, the CDR3 reads TGTGCCAGCAGTGACGGGGGGAACACCGGGGAGCTGTTTTTT.

The chain employs TRBV28 and TRBJ1-4; possibly TRBD1 for D (6 bases). The CDR3 covers 14 residues. Trimming left V 3 bases short and J 10 bases short, with 15 bases between. From germline, CDR1 is MDHEN and CDR2 SYDVKM. This chain's CDR3 is CASSLPGALGKLFF. In DNA form, the CDR3 reads TGTGCCAGCAGTTTGCCGGGGGCTCTAGGAAAACTGTTTTTT.

CDR3 coding DNA: TGCGCCAGCAGCCCTGAAGGAAACACCATATATTTT. This gives the protein CASSPEGNTIYF. V and J are TRBV5-1 and TRBJ1-3; no clear D. CDR3 size: 12 residues. The V and J ends lost 4 bases and 4 bases respectively, with 6 bases between them. From germline, CDR1 is SGHRS and CDR2 YFSETQ.

The table lists this clone with a few counts. This chain uses TRBV9 with TRBJ2-7; no reliable D call. The CDR3 spans 15 residues. CDR1 is SGDLS, CDR2 YYNGEE, per germline. V lost 0 bases, J lost 2 bases, and 12 bases lay in between. CDR3 DNA: TGTGCCAGCAGCGTAGGTGACGGGTTAACCTACGAGCAGTACTTC. It translates to CASSVGDGLTYEQYF.

In this sample, this clone turned up a few times. V gene TRBV25-1 combines with J gene TRBJ2-4; D is tentatively TRBD1 or TRBD2 (5 bases each). The CDR3 has 12 residues. Trimming took 5 bases from V and 13 from J, leaving 15 bases between them. Germline-derived CDR1 and CDR2 are MGHDK and SYGVNS. The CDR3 coding sequence is TGTGCCAGCAGTCGAAACCGGGACCAGCAGTACTTC. This sequence encodes CASSRNRDQQYF.

This chain links TRBV28 with TRBJ2-5; D gene unclear. CDR1 and CDR2 (germline): MDHEN, SYDVKM. The V gene lost 2 bases and the J gene lost 1 base, with 8 bases spanning the gap. This CDR3 has 14 residues. Here the CDR3 DNA reads TGTGCCAGCAGTTTAAGCTCACCCCAAGAGACCCAGTACTTC. Its protein is CASSLSSPQETQYF. Based on the CDR3 plus reference TRBV28 and TRBJ2-5, the full variable domain is DVKVTQSSRYLVKRTGEKVFLECVQDMDHENMFWYRQDPGLGLRLIYFSYDVKMKEKGDIPEGYSVSREKKERFSLILESASTNQTSMYLCASSLSSPQETQYFGPGTRLLVL.

In its sample, this clone was seen a few times. This chain uses TRBV21-1 with TRBJ2-7. TRBV21-1 is noted as a pseudogene. This CDR3 has 17 residues. CDR3 residues: CASSIKEGERLSDEQYV. The CDR3 region has the DNA TGTGCCAGCAGTATTAAGGAGGGGGAAAGGCTCTCCGACGAGCAGTACGTC.

The chain couples TRBV11-2 to TRBJ2-1, with TRBD2 as a possible D gene (5 bases). This CDR3 spans 11 amino acids. Germline V lookup: CDR1 SGHAT, CDR2 FQNNGV. V was shortened by 3 bases and J by 10 bases, with 7 bases between the two germline ends. CDR3 protein: CASSFPGEQFF. CDR3 DNA sequence: TGTGCCAGCAGCTTCCCGGGGGAGCAGTTCTTC.

This clone was recorded once. This chain links TRBV7-9 with TRBJ2-5, with D maybe TRBD1 (6 bases). V shed 6 bases and J shed 2 bases, with 13 bases lying between them. Looked up from germline, CDR1 is SEHNR and CDR2 is FQNEAQ (reference sequence). The CDR3 loop spans 14 amino acids. CDR3 region: CASRPTGAQETQYF. The CDR3 region has the DNA TGTGCCAGCAGACCGACAGGAGCTCAAGAGACCCAGTACTTC.

Written as DNA, the CDR3 is TGTGCCTCCACTCGGACAGGGGGCCTGGGAGAGACCCAGTACTTC. Translating it yields CASTRTGGLGETQYF. The chain joins TRBV10-3 to TRBJ2-5; TRBD1 agrees at 11 bases. V shed 11 bases, J shed 4 bases, and the junction held 12 bases outside the gene matches. This CDR3 is 15 amino acids long. In germline, CDR1 is ENHRY, CDR2 SYGVKD.

The V call is TRBV5-4, the J call TRBJ2-3; the match to TRBD2 covers 11 bases. V gave up 3 bases and J gave up 6 bases; unmatched junction bases: 9. CDR1 is SGHNT, CDR2 YYREEE, per germline (reference sequence). The CDR3 consists of 16 residues. Here the CDR3 DNA reads TGTGCCAGCAGCTCGACCCTAGCGGGGGGTAGTGATACGCAGTATTTT. Its translation: CASSSTLAGGSDTQYF.

V and J are TRBV28 and TRBJ2-7; TRBD1 agrees at 11 bases. Germline V gives CDR1 MDHEN, CDR2 SYDVKM. The J segment lost 9 bases and the V segment lost 5 bases, leaving 9 bases of the junction unmatched. The length of the CDR3 is 14 residues. In DNA form, the CDR3 reads TGTGCCAGCAGTCCCTGGACAGGGGGCAATGGGCAGTACTTC. Its translation is CASSPWTGGNGQYF.

The chain has TRBV6-5 and TRBJ2-1; D is possibly TRBD2 (6 bases). Trimming stripped 4 bases from V and 3 bases from J, with 13 bases between. The CDR3 covers 15 residues. Germline loops: CDR1 MNHEY, CDR2 SVGAGI. The CDR3 here is CASSSPPSVYNEQFF. Written as DNA, the CDR3 is TGTGCCAGCAGTTCGCCGCCTAGCGTCTACAATGAGCAGTTCTTC.

There are a few counts of this clone. The V and J genes are TRBV27 and TRBJ2-7; TRBD2 matches at 9 bases. V shed 5 bases and J 5 bases; nucleotides not matched to a gene: 10. CDR3 length: 15 residues. CDR1 is MNHEY, CDR2 SMNVEV, per germline (reference sequence). As DNA, the CDR3 is TGTGCCAGCAGTCCACGTAGCGGGAGAATCGACGAGCAGTACTTC. Translating gives CASSPRSGRIDEQYF.

This clone was seen a few times. The rearrangement links TRBV7-2 to TRBJ1-6; D unresolved. V was cut by 0 bases and J by 8 bases, with 5 bases left in between. Per the germline V gene, CDR1 is SGHTA and CDR2 is FQGNSA. The length of the CDR3 is 13 residues. CDR3 loop: CASSLAWDSPLHF. As DNA, the CDR3 is TGTGCCAGCAGCTTAGCGTGGGATTCACCCCTCCACTTT.

This chain links TRBV27 with TRBJ2-5, with 8 bases fitting TRBD1. V dropped 6 bases and J dropped 2; count of bases not matched to a gene: 14. Germline V CDR1 and CDR2: MNHEY, SMNVEV (reference sequence). This CDR3 region has 17 residues. This CDR3 is CASSTPLRGREQETQYF. The DNA for the CDR3 is TGTGCCAGCAGCACCCCTCTCAGGGGGCGTGAGCAAGAGACCCAGTACTTC.

V and J are TRBV7-9 and TRBJ1-1; weak D call: TRBD1 (5 bases). Germline V gene lookup returns CDR1 SEHNR and CDR2 FQNEAQ (reference sequence). This CDR3 has 12 amino acids. V lost 1 base to trimming and J lost 11 bases, with 11 bases between them. The CDR3 DNA reads TGTGCCAGCAGCTTAGGGGGGTTGGATGCTTTCTTT. It translates to CASSLGGLDAFF. Variable domain in full (rest from reference TRBV7-9 and TRBJ1-1): DTGVSQNPRHKITKRGQNVTFRCDPISEHNRLYWYRQTLGQGPEFLTYFQNEAQLEKSRLLSDRFSAERPKGSFSTLEIQRTEQGDSAMYLCASSLGGLDAFFGQGTRLTVV.

The genes are TRBV6-6 and TRBJ2-5; D unclear. V was clipped by 6 bases and J by 5 bases, with 10 bases between them. The germline V gene has CDR1 MNHNY and CDR2 SVGAGI (reference sequence). The CDR3 contains 12 residues. DNA for the CDR3: TGTGCCAGCAGCCTAACGTGGGAGACCCAGTACTTC. It yields the protein CASSLTWETQYF.

The CDR3 DNA follows: TGTGCCGGTTCTTCCGGGGGGAGACATCAGCCCCAGCATTTT. Its translation: CAGSSGGRHQPQHF. J is TRBJ1-5 and V is TRBV28; tentatively, D is TRBD1 (5 bases). Between the trimmed V and J ends, which lost 11 bases and 5 bases, there was a span of 19 bases. Germline V gene sequence: CDR1 MDHEN, CDR2 SYDVKM. The CDR3 has 14 amino acids.